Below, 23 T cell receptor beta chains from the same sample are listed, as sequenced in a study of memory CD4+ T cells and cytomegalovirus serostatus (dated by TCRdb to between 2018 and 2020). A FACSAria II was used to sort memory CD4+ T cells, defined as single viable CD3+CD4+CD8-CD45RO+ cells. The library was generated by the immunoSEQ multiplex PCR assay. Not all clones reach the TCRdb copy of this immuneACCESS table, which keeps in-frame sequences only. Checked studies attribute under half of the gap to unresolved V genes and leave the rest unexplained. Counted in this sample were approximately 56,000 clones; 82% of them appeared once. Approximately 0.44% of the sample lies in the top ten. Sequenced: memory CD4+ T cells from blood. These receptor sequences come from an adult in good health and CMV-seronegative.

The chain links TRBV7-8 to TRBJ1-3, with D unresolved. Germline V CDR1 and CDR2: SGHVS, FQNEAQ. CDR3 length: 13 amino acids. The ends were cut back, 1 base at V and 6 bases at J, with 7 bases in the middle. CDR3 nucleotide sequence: TGTGCCAGCAGCTTAGACACGGCAAACACCATATATTTT. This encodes CASSLDTANTIYF.

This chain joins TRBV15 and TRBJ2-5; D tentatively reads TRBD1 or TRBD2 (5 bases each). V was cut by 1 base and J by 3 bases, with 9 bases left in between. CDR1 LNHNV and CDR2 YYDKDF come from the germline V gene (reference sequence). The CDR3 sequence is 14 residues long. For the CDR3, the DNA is TGTGCCACCAGCAGAGTCGGGGCAAAAGAGACCCAGTACTTC. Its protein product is CATSRVGAKETQYF.

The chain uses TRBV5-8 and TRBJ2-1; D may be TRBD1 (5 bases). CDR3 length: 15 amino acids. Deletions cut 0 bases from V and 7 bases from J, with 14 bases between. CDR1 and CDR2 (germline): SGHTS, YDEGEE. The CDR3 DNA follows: TGTGCCAGCAGCTTGGCCAGGGCACTGAGGAATGAGCAGTTCTTC. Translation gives CASSLARALRNEQFF.

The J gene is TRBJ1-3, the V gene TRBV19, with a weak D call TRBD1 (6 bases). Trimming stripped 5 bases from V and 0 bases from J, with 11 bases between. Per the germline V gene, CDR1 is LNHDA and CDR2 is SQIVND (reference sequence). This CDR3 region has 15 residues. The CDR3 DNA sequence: TGTGCCAGTAGTGGACAGAGTACCTCTGGAAACACCATATATTTT. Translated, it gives CASSGQSTSGNTIYF.

The CDR3 protein is CAISTGGLEAFF. The CDR3 bases are TGTGCCATCAGTACGGGGGGGCTGGAAGCTTTCTTT. The V call is TRBV10-3, the J call TRBJ1-1; TRBD1 might be the D (6 bases). V gave up 5 bases and J gave up 8 bases, with 12 bases separating them. CDR3 length: 12 residues. The germline CDR1 and CDR2 sequences are ENHRY and SYGVKD.

CDR3 loop: CASSIGPLQFF. CDR3 in DNA: TGTGCCAGTAGTATAGGACCTTTGCAGTTCTTC. This chain joins TRBV19 and TRBJ2-1, with D unresolved. From germline, CDR1 is LNHDA and CDR2 SQIVND (reference sequence). The CDR3 consists of 11 residues. Trimming cost V 1 base and J 12 bases, with 7 bases left between them.

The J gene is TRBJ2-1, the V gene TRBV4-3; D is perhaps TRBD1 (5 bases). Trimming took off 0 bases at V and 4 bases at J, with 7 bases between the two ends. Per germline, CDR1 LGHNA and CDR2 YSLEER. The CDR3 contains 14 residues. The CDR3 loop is CASSQDRGYNEQFF. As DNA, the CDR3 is TGCGCCAGCAGCCAAGATAGGGGTTACAATGAGCAGTTCTTC.

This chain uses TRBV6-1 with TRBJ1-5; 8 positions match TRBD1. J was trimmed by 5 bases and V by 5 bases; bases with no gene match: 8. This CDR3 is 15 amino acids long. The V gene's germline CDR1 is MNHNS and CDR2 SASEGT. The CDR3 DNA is TGTGCCAGCAGTCTTATCGACAGGGGTGATCAGCCCCAGCATTTT. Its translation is CASSLIDRGDQPQHF.

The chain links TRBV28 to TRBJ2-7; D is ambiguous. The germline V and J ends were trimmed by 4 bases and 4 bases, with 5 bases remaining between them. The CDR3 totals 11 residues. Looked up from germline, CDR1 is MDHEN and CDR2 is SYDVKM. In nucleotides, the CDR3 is TGTGCCAGCAGTTCGGTGTACGAGCAGTACTTC. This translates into CASSSVYEQYF.

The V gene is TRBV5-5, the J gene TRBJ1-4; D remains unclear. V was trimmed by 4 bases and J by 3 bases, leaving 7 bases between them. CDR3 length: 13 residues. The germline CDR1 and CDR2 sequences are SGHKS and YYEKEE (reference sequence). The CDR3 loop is CASSNSANEKLFF. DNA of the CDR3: TGTGCCAGCAGCAACAGCGCTAATGAAAAACTGTTTTTT.

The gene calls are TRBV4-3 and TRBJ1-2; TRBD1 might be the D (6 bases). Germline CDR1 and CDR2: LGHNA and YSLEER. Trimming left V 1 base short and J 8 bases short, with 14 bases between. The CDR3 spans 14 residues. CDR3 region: CASSQVTGGQGYTF. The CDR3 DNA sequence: TGCGCCAGCAGCCAAGTGACGGGGGGCCAGGGCTACACCTTC.

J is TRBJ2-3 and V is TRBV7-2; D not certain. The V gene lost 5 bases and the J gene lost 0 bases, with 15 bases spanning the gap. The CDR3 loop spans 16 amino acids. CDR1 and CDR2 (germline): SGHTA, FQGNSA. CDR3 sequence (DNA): TGTGCCAGCAGCCCAAGTGGGCAGACTAGCACAGATACGCAGTATTTT. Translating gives CASSPSGQTSTDTQYF.

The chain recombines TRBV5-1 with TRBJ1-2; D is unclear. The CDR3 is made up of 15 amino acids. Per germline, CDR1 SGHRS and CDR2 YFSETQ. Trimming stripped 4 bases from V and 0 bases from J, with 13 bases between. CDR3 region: CASSTDGSANYGYTF. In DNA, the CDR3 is TGCGCCAGCAGCACGGACGGCTCAGCTAACTATGGCTACACCTTC.

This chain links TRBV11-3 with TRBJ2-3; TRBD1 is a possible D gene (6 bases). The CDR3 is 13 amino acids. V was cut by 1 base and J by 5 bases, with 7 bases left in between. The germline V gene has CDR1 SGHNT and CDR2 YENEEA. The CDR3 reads CASSLGGRDTQYF. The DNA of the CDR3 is TGTGCCAGCAGCTTAGGGGGGCGAGATACGCAGTATTTT.

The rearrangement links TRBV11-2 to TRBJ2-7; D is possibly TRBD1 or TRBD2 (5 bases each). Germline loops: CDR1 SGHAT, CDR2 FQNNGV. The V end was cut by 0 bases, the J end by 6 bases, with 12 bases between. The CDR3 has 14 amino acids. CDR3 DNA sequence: TGTGCCAGCAGCTTAGACCCGTGGGGGTTCGAGCAGTACTTC. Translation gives CASSLDPWGFEQYF.

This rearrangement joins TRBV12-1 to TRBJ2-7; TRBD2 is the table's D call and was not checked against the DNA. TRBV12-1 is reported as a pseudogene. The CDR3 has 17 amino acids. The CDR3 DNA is TGTGCCAGCAGCTTTGTAGCGGGGGACGGAAGTTCCTACGAGCAGTACTTC. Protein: CASSFVAGDGSSYEQYF.

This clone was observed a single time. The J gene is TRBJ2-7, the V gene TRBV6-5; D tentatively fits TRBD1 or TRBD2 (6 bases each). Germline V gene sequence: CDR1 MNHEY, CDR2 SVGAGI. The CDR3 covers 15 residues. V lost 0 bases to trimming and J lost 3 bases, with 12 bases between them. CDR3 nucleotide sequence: TGTGCCAGCAGTTACTCGGGGGGCGTGCTCTACGAGCAGTACTTC. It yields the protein CASSYSGGVLYEQYF.

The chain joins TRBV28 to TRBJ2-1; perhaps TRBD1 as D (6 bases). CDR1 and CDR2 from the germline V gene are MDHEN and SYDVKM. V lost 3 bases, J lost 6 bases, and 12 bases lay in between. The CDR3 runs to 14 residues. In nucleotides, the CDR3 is TGTGCCAGCAGTTTTTCCTTACAGGGCAATGAGCAGTTCTTC. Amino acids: CASSFSLQGNEQFF. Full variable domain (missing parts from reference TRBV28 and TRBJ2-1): DVKVTQSSRYLVKRTGEKVFLECVQDMDHENMFWYRQDPGLGLRLIYFSYDVKMKEKGDIPEGYSVSREKKERFSLILESASTNQTSMYLCASSFSLQGNEQFFGPGTRLTVL.

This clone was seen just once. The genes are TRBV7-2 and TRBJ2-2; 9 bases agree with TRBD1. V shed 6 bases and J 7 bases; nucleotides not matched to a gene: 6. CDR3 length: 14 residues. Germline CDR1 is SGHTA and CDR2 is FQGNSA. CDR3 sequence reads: CASRSQGAGGELFF. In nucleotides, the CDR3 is TGTGCCAGCAGATCACAGGGGGCCGGCGGGGAGCTGTTTTTT.

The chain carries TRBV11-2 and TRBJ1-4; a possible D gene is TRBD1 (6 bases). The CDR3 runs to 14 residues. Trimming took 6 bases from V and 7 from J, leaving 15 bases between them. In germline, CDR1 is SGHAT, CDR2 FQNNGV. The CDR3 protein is CASSRGGPVEKLFF. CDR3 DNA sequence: TGTGCCAGCAGTAGGGGGGGCCCTGTTGAAAAACTGTTTTTT.

This CDR3 reads CAWTRRGGGAIFSYNEQFF. The CDR3 DNA reads as TGTGCCTGGACCCGGCGGGGCGGGGGGGCTATATTTTCCTACAATGAGCAGTTCTTC. The V and J genes are TRBV30 and TRBJ2-1; TRBD2 agrees at 9 bases. V lost 4 bases and J lost 1; bases outside the gene matches: 17. The CDR3 is 19 residues long. Germline CDR1 reads GTSNPN; CDR2 reads SVGIG (reference sequence).

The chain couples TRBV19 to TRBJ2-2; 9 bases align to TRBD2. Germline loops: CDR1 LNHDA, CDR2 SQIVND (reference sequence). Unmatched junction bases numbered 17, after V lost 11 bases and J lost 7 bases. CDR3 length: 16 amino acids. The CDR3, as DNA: TGTGCCGTTAAGGGGGTAGAGCGGGGGGCCGACGGGGAGCTGTTTTTT. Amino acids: CAVKGVERGADGELFF. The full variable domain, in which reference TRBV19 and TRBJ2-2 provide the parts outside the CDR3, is DGGITQSPKYLFRKEGQNVTLSCEQNLNHDAMYWYRQDPGQGLRLIYYSQIVNDFQKGDIAEGYSVSREKKESFPLTVTSAQKNPTAFYLCAVKGVERGADGELFFGEGSRLTVL.

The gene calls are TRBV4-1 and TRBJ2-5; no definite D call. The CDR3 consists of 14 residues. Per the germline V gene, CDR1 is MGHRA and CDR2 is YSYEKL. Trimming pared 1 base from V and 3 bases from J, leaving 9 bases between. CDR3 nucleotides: TGCGCCAGCAGCCAAGTGCACGCGGAAGAGACCCAGTACTTC. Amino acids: CASSQVHAEETQYF.